This T cell receptor (beta chain) was sequenced in a study of T cells in Graves' hyperthyroidism and ophthalmopathy. The CDR3 is made up of 13 amino acids. CDR1 SGHNT and CDR2 YYREEE come from the germline V gene (reference sequence). With 7 bases clipped from V and 10 bases from J, the junction kept 11 bases outside the gene matches. Amplification of TCR beta CDR3 regions used RNA as the template. A set of HTBI primers served as the primers for a first-round RT-PCR of the TCR CDR3. From the multiplex PCR reads, TCRdb called clonotypes with MiXCR, one entry per CDR3 protein. The sample has more than 450,000 distinct CDR3 sequences; just under 20% are singletons.

The chain combines TRBV5-4 with TRBJ1-1; TRBD1 matches 9 bases. The sample comprised blood. The sequence derives from a middle-aged man with Graves' ophthalmopathy. CDR3 nucleotide sequence: TGTGCCAGCCGCCCTCCGGGACAGGGTTTAGCTTTCTTT. This sequence encodes CASRPPGQGLAFF.